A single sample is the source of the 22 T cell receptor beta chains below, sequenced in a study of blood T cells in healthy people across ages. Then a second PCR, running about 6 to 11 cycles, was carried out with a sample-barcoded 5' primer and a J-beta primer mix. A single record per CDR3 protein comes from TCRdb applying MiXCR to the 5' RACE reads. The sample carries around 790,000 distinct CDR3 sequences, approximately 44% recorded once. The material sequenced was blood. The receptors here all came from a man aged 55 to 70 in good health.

The CDR3 is CASSLYSTSGNTIYF. CDR3 DNA: TGTGCCAGCAGCTTATATTCGACCTCTGGAAACACCATATATTTT. The chain links TRBV11-2 to TRBJ1-3, with D hard to call. V lost 2 bases and J lost 0, with 8 bases in between. The CDR3 totals 15 residues. Germline assignment: CDR1 SGHAT and CDR2 FQNNGV.

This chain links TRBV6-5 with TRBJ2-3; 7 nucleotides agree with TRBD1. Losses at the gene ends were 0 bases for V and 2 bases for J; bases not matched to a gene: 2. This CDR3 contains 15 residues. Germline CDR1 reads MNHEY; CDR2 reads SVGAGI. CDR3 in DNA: TGTGCCAGCAGTTACTCGGACAGGCCCACAGATACGCAGTATTTT. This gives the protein CASSYSDRPTDTQYF.

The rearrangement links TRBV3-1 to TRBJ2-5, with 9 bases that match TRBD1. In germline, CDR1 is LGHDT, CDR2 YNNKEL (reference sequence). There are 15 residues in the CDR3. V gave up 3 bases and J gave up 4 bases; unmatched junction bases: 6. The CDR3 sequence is CASSQPGTGRETQYF. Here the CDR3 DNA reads TGTGCCAGCAGCCAGCCCGGGACAGGGCGAGAGACCCAGTACTTC.

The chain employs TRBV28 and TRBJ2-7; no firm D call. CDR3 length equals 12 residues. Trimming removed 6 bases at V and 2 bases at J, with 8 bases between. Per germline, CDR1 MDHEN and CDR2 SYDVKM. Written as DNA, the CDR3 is TGTGCCAGCAGCTCGCAGGCCTACGAGCAGTACTTC. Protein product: CASSSQAYEQYF.

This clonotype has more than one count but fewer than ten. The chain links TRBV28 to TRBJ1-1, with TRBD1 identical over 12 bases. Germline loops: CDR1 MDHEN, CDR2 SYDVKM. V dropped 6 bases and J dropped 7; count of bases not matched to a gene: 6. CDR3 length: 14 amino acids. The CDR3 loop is CASSSGTGGFEAFF. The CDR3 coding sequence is TGTGCCAGCAGCTCAGGGACAGGGGGCTTTGAAGCTTTCTTT.

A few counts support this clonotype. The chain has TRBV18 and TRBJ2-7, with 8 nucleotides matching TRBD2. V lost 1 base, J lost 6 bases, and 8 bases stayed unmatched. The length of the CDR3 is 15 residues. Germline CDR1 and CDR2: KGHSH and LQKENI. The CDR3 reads CASSPRAGGHGEQYF. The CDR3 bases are TGTGCCAGCTCACCACGGGCGGGGGGCCACGGCGAGCAGTACTTC.

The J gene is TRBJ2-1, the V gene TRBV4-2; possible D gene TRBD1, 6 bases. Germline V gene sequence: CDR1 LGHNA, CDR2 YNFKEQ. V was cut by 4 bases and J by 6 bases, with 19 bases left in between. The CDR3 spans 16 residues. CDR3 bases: TGTGCCAGCAGCCCCCGAGTGGGGGCGAGTCTCAATGAGCAGTTCTTC. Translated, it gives CASSPRVGASLNEQFF.

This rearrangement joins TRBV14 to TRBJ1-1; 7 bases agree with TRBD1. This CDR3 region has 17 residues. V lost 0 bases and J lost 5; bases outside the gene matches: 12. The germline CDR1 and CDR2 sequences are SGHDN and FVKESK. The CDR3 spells CASSQESYRGPRTEAFF. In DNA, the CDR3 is TGTGCCAGCAGCCAAGAGTCTTACAGGGGCCCACGAACTGAAGCTTTCTTT.

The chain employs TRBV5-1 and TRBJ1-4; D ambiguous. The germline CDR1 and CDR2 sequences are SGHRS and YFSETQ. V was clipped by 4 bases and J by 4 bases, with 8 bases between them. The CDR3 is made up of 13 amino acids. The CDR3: CASSIQDNEKLFF. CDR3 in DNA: TGCGCCAGCAGCATTCAGGATAATGAAAAACTGTTTTTT.

CDR3 bases: TGTGCCAGCAGCTTAGGGTCCAGGGCCAATTCACCCCTCCACTTT. Protein sequence: CASSLGSRANSPLHF. The chain uses TRBV7-2 and TRBJ1-6, with D possibly matching TRBD1 (5 bases). Looked up from germline, CDR1 is SGHTA and CDR2 is FQGNSA. This CDR3 is built from 15 residues. Trimming shortened V by 1 base and J by 7 bases, and 11 bases separated the two germline ends.

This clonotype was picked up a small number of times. DNA for the CDR3: TGTGCCAGCAGCCAAGTCCGGGGAACCCCGGCAGAAACCCAGTACTTC. Its protein is CASSQVRGTPAETQYF. This chain joins TRBV14 and TRBJ2-5; the D gene is possibly TRBD2 (5 bases). This CDR3 has 16 amino acids. Trimming pared 1 base from V and 8 bases from J, leaving 20 bases between. Per the germline V gene, CDR1 is SGHDN and CDR2 is FVKESK. Based on the CDR3 plus reference TRBV14 and TRBJ2-5, the full variable domain is EAGVTQFPSHSVIEKGQTVTLRCDPISGHDNLYWYRRVMGKEIKFLLHFVKESKQDESGMPNNRFLAERTGGTYSTLKVQPAELEDSGVYFCASSQVRGTPAETQYFGPGTRLLVL.

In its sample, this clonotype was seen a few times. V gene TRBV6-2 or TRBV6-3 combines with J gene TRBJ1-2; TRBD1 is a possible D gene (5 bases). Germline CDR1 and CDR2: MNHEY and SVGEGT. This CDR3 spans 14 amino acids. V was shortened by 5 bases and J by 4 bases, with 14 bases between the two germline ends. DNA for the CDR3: TGTGCCAGCAGTCCGGGACCCAGGGCCTATGGCTACACCTTC. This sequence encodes CASSPGPRAYGYTF.

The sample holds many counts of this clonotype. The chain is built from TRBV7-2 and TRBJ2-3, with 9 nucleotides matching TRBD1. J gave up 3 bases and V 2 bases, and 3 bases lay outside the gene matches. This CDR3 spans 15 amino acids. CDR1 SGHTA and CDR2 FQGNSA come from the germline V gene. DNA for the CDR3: TGTGCCAGCAGCTTAAACAGGGGGCCTACAGATACGCAGTATTTT. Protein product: CASSLNRGPTDTQYF.

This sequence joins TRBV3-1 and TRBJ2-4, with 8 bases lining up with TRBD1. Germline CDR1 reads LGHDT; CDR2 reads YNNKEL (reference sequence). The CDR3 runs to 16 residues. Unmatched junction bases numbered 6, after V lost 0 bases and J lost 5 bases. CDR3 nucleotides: TGTGCCAGCAGCCAAGATGTGGGCAGGGGGCAAAACATTCAGTACTTC. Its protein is CASSQDVGRGQNIQYF.

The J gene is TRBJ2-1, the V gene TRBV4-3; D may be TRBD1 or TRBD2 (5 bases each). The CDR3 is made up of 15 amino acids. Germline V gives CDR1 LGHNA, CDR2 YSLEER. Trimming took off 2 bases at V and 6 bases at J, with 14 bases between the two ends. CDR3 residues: CASSQSWGFPNEQFF. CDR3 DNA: TGCGCCAGCAGCCAATCGTGGGGGTTTCCCAATGAGCAGTTCTTC.

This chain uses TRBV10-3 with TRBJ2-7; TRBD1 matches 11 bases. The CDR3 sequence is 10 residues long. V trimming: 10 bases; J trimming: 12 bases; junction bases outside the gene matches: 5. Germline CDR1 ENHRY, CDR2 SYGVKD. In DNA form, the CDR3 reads TGTGCCAGCGGGACAGGGGGTACGTACTTC. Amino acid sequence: CASGTGGTYF.

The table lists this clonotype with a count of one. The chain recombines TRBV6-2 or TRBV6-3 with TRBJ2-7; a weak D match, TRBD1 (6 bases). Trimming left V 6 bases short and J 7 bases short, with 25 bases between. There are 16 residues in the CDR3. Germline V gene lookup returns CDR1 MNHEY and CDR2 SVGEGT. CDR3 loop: CASSQGQPGSYNEQYF. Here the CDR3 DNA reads TGTGCCAGCAGCCAGGGACAACCCGGCTCCTACAATGAGCAGTACTTC.

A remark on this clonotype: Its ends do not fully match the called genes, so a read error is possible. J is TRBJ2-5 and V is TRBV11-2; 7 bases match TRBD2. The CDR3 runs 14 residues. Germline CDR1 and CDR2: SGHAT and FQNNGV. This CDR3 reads CAGSLAGGGETQYF. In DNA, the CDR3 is TGTGCCGGCAGCTTAGCTGGGGGAGGGGAGACCCAGTACTTC. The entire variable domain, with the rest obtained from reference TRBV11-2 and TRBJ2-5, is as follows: EAGVAQSPRYKIIEKRQSVAFWCNPISGHATLYWYQQILGQGPKLLIQFQNNGVVDDSQLPKDRFSAERLKGVDSTLKIQPAKLEDSAVYLCAGSLAGGGETQYFGPGTRLLVL.

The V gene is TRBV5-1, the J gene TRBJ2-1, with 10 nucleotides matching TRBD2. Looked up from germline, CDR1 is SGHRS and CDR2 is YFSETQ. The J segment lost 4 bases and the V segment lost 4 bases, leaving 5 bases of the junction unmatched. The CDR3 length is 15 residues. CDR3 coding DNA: TGCGCCAGCAGCGCCCGGACTAGCGGATACAATGAGCAGTTCTTC. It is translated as CASSARTSGYNEQFF.

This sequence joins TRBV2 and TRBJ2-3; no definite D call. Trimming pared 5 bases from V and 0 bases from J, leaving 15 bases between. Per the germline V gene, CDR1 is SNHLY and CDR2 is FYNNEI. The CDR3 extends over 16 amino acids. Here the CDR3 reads CASSRPTASSTDTQYF. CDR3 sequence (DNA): TGTGCCAGCAGTAGACCGACGGCTTCTAGCACAGATACGCAGTATTTT.

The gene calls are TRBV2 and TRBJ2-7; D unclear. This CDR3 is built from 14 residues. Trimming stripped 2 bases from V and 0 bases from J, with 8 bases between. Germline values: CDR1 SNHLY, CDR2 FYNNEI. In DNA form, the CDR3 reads TGTGCCAGCAGTGAATACGTTTCCTCCTACGAGCAGTACTTC. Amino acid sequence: CASSEYVSSYEQYF.

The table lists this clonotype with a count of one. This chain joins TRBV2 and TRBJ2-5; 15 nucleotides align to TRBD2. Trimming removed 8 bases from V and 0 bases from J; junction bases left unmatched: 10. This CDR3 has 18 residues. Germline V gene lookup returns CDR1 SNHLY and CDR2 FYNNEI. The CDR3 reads CASVLGGTSGGHQETQYF. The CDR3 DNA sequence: TGTGCCAGCGTTCTGGGGGGGACTAGCGGGGGGCACCAAGAGACCCAGTACTTC. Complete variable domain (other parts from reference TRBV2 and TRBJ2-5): EPEVTQTPSHQVTQMGQEVILRCVPISNHLYFYWYRQILGQKVEFLVSFYNNEISEKSEIFDDQFSVERPDGSNFTLKIRSTKLEDSAMYFCASVLGGTSGGHQETQYFGPGTRLLVL.